This TCR beta chain was identified in a study of T cells in Graves' hyperthyroidism and ophthalmopathy (dated by TCRdb to about 2019). For context, the study as a whole: Peripheral blood samples were taken at the time of initial diagnosis, prior to any treatment. To identify distinguishing TCR V-J signatures, a discovery cohort of 95 to 100 patients was used, comprising 43 with Graves' ophthalmopathy and around 57 with stable Graves' hyperthyroidism. Prospective prediction of ophthalmopathy was tested in an independent validation cohort of 18 to 20 hyperthyroidism patients and some 17 patients who later progressed to ophthalmopathy. The roughly 91 discovery patients were randomly split 7:3 into training and test sets. Thyroid tissue and blood T-cell repertoires from more than five Graves' hyperthyroidism patients were also compared in the study. Following sampling, methimazole starting at 30 mg daily was given to hyperthyroidism patients, and high-dose intravenous methylprednisolone was given to ophthalmopathy patients. According to the paper, TCR Vbeta CDR3 sequencing was carried out on about 140 peripheral blood samples, which came from under 50 ophthalmopathy, under 85 hyperthyroidism and about 17 progressor patients. The full study reports these points: A model built on a 13 V-J signature distinguished ophthalmopathy from stable hyperthyroidism, reaching around 88% sensitivity and approximately 81% specificity in cross-validation and 80%/75% in testing. Sample size was not statistically predetermined, and blinding of investigators to group allocation was not performed. Most expanded thyroid clonotypes (frequency above 0.001) were also detected in blood, a finding suggesting that blood repertoires may reflect thyroid immune responses. In validation, progression to ophthalmopathy was predicted by the model with about 70% sensitivity and 72% to 80% specificity, a median of 6.5 months before onset.

The hyperthyroidism patients were between 18 and 65 years old and newly diagnosed, with a disease duration of less than 2 months. Any patient with an uncontrolled infection, another autoimmune disease, pregnancy or lactation was excluded. Diagnoses were established on the basis of clinical symptoms, serum thyroxine and TRAb, thyroid ultrasound, and orbital computed tomography. Blood from progressor patients was collected at the time of first diagnosis with hyperthyroidism, before any ophthalmopathy symptoms had appeared. PBMCs were isolated from around 10 ml of fresh peripheral blood by Ficoll-Paque density gradient centrifugation. Patients classed as progressors first received a Graves' hyperthyroidism diagnosis and then went on to develop ophthalmopathy during follow-up. Total RNA was extracted using Trizol reagent, and RNA quality was assessed on an Agilent 2100 Bioanalyzer. There are a few counts of this clonotype. What antigen it recognizes has not been identified. No base quality information exists; no much larger clone differs at one position.

Via the germline V gene (reference sequence), CDR1 is MNHNY and CDR2 SVGAGI. V and J lose 2 bases and 5 bases, and a span of 9 bases separates them. Reading from cysteine to phenylalanine, the CDR3 counts 13 amino acids. The retained sequence is limited to the CDR3, 39 bases, with the frame set at the first base. TCR beta CDR3 regions were amplified from RNA transcripts. A first-round RT-PCR of the TCR CDR3 used the HTBI primer set with the Qiagen OneStep RT-PCR kit. A second multiplex PCR round built the libraries, followed by size selection and purification. Sequencing of the libraries was done on an Illumina HiSeq2000 using paired-end 100 bp reads. Concerning the study's data processing: Raw data were processed with SOAPnuke, discarding reads with adapters, uncalled bases, mean Phred below 15, or no exact constant-primer or identifier match. High-quality paired reads were merged using COPE v1.2.5, and each unique nucleotide sequence was defined as a clonotype. MiTCR v1.1 was used to align clonotypes to the IMGT TRBV, TRBD and TRBJ reference segments. Analysis was restricted to V-J combinations with a frequency above 0.0001, which covered 99% to 99.2% of repertoires. A TCS score was defined as the ratio between F50 (clonal expansion) and ExV (chaos), using BLOSUM62-based TCRdist between CDR3 peptides within each V-J. Welch's t-statistics and random forest reduced 450 to 600 V-J features to 13, which were used in a naive Bayes classifier (R e1071). TCRdb redid the processing of the public reads, applying fastp at Q25 and MiXCR, and retained in-frame beta chains. Duplicate CDR3 protein sequences are folded into a single record with the most common DNA and genes. TCRdb, rather than the study authors, made the V and J calls. The sample records around 700,000 distinct CDR3 sequences, about 19% of which are singletons. The ten largest make up 16% of the sample.

The sequence derives from a woman between 45 and 65 years old with Graves' hyperthyroidism that later progressed to Graves' ophthalmopathy. The sample comprised blood. The receptor chain draws on TRBV6-6 and TRBJ2-5; the D gene is perhaps TRBD1, from 5 matching bases. The DNA reads as follows: TGTGCCAGCAGTTACCAGGGCCTCGAGACCCAGTACTTC. This codes for CASSYQGLETQYF.